These T cell receptor beta chains were read from a single sample in a study of Graves' ophthalmopathy and Graves' hyperthyroidism. MiXCR, run by TCRdb on the multiplex PCR reads, gives a single entry per CDR3 protein. The sample lists hundreds of thousands of distinct CDR3 sequences, over 20% occurring once. The sequenced sample consisted of peripheral blood. The receptors were gathered from a woman between 18 and 29 years old with stable Graves' hyperthyroidism. Both conserved end residues are part of each CDR3. Fields, in order: D gene, clone size, V gene, J gene, CDR3 DNA, CDR3 protein. D genes are given only for firm matches. Size is stated for part of the rows, as once, few or many counts, or as a class when the clone is expanded.

TRBD2	many	TRBV20-1	TRBJ2-2	TGCAGTGCTAGAGTTCCGGAAGCGGGAGAGGCCGGGGAGCTGTTTTTT	CSARVPEAGEAGELFF
-	-	TRBV5-1	TRBJ1-1	TGCGCCAGCAGCTTGGACACCAAGAACACTGAAGCTTTCTTT	CASSLDTKNTEAFF
TRBD1	few	TRBV6-1	TRBJ2-4	TGTGCCAGCAGTGCCCAATTCCGAAGACAGGGCCTAGCCAAAAACATTCAGTACTTC	CASSAQFRRQGLAKNIQYF
-	-	TRBV6-1	TRBJ2-2	TGTGCCAGCAGTGCTAGCGACACCGGGGAGCTGTTTTTT	CASSASDTGELFF
TRBD1	many	TRBV12-3/TRBV12-4	TRBJ1-1	TGTGCCAGCAGTTACAGGACAGGGTACACTGAAGCTTTCTTT	CASSYRTGYTEAFF
-	many	TRBV30	TRBJ2-6	TGTGCCTGCCCCTCGAGGGGGGCAGGGGCCAACGTCCTGACTTTC	CACPSRGAGANVLTF
-	-	TRBV3-1	TRBJ2-2	TGTGCCAGCAGCCAAGGTATGCGGAGATCTCCCGGGGAGCTGTTTTTT	CASSQGMRRSPGELFF
-	many	TRBV12-3/TRBV12-4	TRBJ1-3	TGTGCCAGCACCGTGGGGAACATCGGAAACACCATATATTTT	CASTVGNIGNTIYF
TRBD1	-	TRBV6-1	TRBJ1-5	TGTGCCAGCAGTGCGGGGACAGGGGATACTCAGCCCCAGCATTTT	CASSAGTGDTQPQHF
-	many	TRBV20-1	TRBJ2-5	TGCAGTGCCCAAATCGTCCACACCCCAGAGACCCAGTACTTC	CSAQIVHTPETQYF
-	once	TRBV12-3/TRBV12-4	TRBJ1-2	TGTGCCAGCAGTTTGCCTCAGACGCGGGGCTACACCTTC	CASSLPQTRGYTF
-	many	TRBV6-2/TRBV6-3	TRBJ2-2	TGTGCCAGCAGCTCCCGAGGGGGGCGCACCGGGGAGCTGTTTTTT	CASSSRGGRTGELFF
TRBD2	-	TRBV9	TRBJ2-2	TGTGCCAGCAGCGTAGGGCCCTGGGGACTAGCGGGATTGAACACCGGGGAGCTGTTTTTT	CASSVGPWGLAGLNTGELFF
-	many	TRBV29-1	TRBJ2-7	TGCAGCGTTGAACGGTACAGGCTTATATACGAGCAGTACTTC	CSVERYRLIYEQYF
-	few	TRBV19	TRBJ2-7	TGTGCCAGTAGTATCCAAGCGCAGAGCTCCTACGAGCAGTACTTC	CASSIQAQSSYEQYF
TRBD1	many	TRBV19	TRBJ1-6	TGTGCCAGTAGTATAGGGGAGACAGGGACGTATAATTCACCCCTCCACTTT	CASSIGETGTYNSPLHF
-	many	TRBV12-3/TRBV12-4	TRBJ1-2	TGTGCCAGCAGTTTGTTAGGGTACGGCTACACCTTC	CASSLLGYGYTF
-	many	TRBV20-1	TRBJ2-2	TGCAGTGCTAGAGATGATCCGGGTCGGGGGGCGTGGACCGGGGAGCTGTTTTTT	CSARDDPGRGAWTGELFF
TRBD1	many	TRBV6-1	TRBJ1-2	TGTGCCAGCAGTGAAGCAAAATCGACAGGGGGCATCTATGGCTACACCTTC	CASSEAKSTGGIYGYTF
-	-	TRBV6-1	TRBJ2-7	TGTGCCAGCAGCCTCTCCCCAGGTCAGGACGAGCAGTACTTC	CASSLSPGQDEQYF
TRBD2	many	TRBV20-1	TRBJ2-5	TGCAGTGCTAGAGTTAATCTAGCGGAAGAGACCCAGTACTTC	CSARVNLAEETQYF
TRBD1	many	TRBV28	TRBJ1-6	TGTGCCAGCAGTCTGACAGGGGATAATTCACCCCTCCACTTT	CASSLTGDNSPLHF